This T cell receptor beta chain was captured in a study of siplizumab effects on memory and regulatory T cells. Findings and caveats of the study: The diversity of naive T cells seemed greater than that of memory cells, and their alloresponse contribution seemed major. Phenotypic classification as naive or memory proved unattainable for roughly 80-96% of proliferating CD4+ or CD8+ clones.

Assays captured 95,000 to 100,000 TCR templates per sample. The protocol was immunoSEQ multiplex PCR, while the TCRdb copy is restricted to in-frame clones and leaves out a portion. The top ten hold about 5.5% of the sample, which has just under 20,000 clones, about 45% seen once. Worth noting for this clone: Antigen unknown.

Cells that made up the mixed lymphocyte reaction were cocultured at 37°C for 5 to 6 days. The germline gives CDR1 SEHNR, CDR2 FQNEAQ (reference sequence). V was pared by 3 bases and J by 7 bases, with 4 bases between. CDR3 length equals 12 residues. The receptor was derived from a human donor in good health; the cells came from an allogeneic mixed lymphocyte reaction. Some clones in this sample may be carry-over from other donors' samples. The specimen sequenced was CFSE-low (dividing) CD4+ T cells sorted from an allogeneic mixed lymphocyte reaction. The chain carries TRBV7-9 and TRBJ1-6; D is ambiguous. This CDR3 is CASSFSNSPLHF. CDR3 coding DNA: TGTGCCAGCAGCTTTTCGAATTCACCCCTCCACTTT.